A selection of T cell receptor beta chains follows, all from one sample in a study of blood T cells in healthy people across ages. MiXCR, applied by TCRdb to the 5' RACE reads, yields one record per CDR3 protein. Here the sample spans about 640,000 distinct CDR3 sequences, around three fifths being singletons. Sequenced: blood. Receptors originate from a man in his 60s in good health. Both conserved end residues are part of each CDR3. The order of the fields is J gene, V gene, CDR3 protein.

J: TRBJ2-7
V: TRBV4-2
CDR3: CASSQTTRLGSYEQYF

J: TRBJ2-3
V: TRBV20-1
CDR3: CSAIRAGANTDTQYF

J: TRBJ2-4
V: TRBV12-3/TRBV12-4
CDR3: CASSPNDRGEQYF

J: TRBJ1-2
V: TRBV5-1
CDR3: CASSWTGEEGYTF

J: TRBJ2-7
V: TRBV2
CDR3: CASSVRGAPEEQYF

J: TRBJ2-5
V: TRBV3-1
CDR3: CASSQEYGRSQETQYF

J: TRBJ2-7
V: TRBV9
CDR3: CASSVGQETYEQYF

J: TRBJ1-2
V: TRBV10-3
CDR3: CAISESVPGHGYTF

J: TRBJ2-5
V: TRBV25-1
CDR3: CASSRGGAEETQYF

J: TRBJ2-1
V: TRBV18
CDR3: CASSLAGTSGDEQFF

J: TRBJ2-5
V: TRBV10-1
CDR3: CASSDGSGQETQYF

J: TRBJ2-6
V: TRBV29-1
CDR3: CSVVYQAAGANVLTF

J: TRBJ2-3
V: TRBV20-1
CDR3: CSARGTSRVWTDTQYF

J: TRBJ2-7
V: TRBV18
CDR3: CASSPAMAVTTYEQYF

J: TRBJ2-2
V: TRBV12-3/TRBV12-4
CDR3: CASSSSTGSPSTGELFF

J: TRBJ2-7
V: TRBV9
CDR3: CASSVSGTGGNEQYF

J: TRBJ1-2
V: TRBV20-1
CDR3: CSLVKPGQILTGGYTF

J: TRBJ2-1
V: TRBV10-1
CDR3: CASSVQGSDEQFF

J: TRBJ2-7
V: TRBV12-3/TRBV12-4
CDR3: CASSFSGTGSYEQYF

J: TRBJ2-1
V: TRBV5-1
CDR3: CASSPDREGDEQFF

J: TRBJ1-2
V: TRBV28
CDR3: CASNRDWDYGYTF

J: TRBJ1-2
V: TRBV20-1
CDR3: CSARPPGTIYGYTF

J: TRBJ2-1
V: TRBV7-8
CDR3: CASSLRETHYNEQFF

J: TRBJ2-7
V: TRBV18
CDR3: CASSLGSTYEQYF

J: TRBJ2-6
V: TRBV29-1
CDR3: CSVGDASNVLTF

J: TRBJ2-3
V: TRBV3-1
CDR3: CASSPGTTVSTDTQYF

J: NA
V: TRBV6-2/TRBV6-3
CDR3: CASSPQPGLAGNYNEQYF

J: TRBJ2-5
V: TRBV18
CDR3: CASSPASSPWGQYF

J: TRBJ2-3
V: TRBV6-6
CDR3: CASHASGTDTQYF

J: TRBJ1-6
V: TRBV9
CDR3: CASSVGGVGEGEDSPLHF

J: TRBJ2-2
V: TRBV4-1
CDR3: CASSQGLLENTGELFF

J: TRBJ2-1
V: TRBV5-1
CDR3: CASSSPDGYNEQFF

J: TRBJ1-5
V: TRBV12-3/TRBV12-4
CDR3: CASSPLRQGLQPQHF

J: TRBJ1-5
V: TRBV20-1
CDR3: CSARDRISPQHF

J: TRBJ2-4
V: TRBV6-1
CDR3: CASADFQNIQYF

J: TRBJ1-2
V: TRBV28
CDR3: CASSSPARGADGYTF

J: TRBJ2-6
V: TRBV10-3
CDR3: CAIRPQDSGANVLTF

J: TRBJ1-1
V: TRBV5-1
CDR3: CASSADRGNTEAFF

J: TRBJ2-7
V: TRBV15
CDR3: CATSTGQGREQYF

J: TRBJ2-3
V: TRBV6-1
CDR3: CASSAGLSPPDTQYF

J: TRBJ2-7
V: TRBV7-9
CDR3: CASSVDYYSYEQYF

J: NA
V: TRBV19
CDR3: CASSIRAEETQYF

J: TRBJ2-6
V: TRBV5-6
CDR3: CASSLDWGLSSGANVLTF

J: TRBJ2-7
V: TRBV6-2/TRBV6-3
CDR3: CASLPHGTTYGLGGQYF

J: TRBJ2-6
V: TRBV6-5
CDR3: CASSLQMDSGANVLTF

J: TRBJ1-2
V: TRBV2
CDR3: CASSGQPYYGYTF